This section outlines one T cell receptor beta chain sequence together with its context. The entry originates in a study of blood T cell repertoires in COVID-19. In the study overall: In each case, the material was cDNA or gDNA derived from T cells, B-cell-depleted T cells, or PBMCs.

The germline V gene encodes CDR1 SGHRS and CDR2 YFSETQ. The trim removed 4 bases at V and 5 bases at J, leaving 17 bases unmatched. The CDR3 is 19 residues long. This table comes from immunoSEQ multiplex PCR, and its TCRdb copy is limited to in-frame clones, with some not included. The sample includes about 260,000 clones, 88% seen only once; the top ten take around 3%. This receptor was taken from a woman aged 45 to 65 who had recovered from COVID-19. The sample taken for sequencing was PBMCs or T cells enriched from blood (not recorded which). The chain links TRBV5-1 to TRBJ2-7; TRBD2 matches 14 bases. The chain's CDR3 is CASSHRTERLAGGPHEQYF. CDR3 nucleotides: TGCGCCAGCAGCCACCGGACGGAGAGACTAGCGGGAGGGCCTCACGAGCAGTACTTC.